This T cell receptor beta chain was captured by sequencing in a study of CD8 T cells in ankylosing spondylitis. This clonotype has ten or more counts. This CDR3 is built from 13 residues. CDR1 is SGDLS and CDR2 is YYNGEE in the germline V gene. V was cut by 3 bases and J by 5 bases, with 10 bases left in between. TCRdb called the 5' RACE reads again in MiXCR, with one record for every CDR3 protein. Of roughly 46,000 distinct CDR3 sequences in the sample, around 3.8% were seen once. This TCR came from a female donor with ankylosing spondylitis or in good health (not recorded which). Sequencing used blood, either unsorted or a sorted T cell fraction (not recorded which). The rearrangement joins TRBV9 to TRBJ2-3; no definite D call. DNA of the CDR3: TGTGCCAGCAGCGACCCTTCGGGAGATACGCAGTATTTT. It yields the protein CASSDPSGDTQYF.